This TCR beta chain was captured by sequencing in a study of blood T cell repertoires in COVID-19. Study summary: Samples came from the United States, Italy and Spain, spanning acute and convalescent COVID-19. Sample material is recorded as cDNA or gDNA derived from T cells, B-cell-depleted T cells, or PBMCs.

Authors' data handling: Reference gene primer amplification gave nucleated cell count estimates. Repertoires were generated with immunoSEQ multiplex PCR, while TCRdb's copy carries only in-frame clones and drops some. From that table come the V and J calls and clone size; the DNA was used to work out D and trimming. The table shows 90,000 or so clones, with 88% occurring only once. The germline V and J ends were trimmed by 4 bases and 1 base, with 10 bases remaining between them. The CDR3 loop spans 14 amino acids. The germline CDR1 and CDR2 sequences are MGHDK and SYGVNS. The sample comprised peripheral blood. This TCR was recovered from a man older than 75 with acute or convalescent COVID-19. V gene TRBV25-1 combines with J gene TRBJ2-5; D remains unclear. CDR3 coding DNA: TGTGCCAGCAGTGCCGCGACATTCCAAGAGACCCAGTACTTC. Translated, it gives CASSAATFQETQYF.